This T cell receptor (beta chain) was recorded in a study of T cell responses to AZD1222 COVID-19 vaccine. Study information: Timing groups of about 4 and about 12 weeks for second doses were pooled.

In the case of this clone: Its antigen is not known.

Profiled with immunoSEQ multiplex PCR; TCRdb holds only in-frame clones, not every one. Among about 160,000 clones listed, around 95% were seen once. General study results and limits: Baseline antibody screening turned up just a handful of seropositive AZD1222 recipients. Females made up more of the donors, who were largely white British, and clonal diversity may have come out too low.

V was shortened by 1 base and J by 8 bases, with 13 bases between the two germline ends. This CDR3 is 14 amino acids long. CDR1 and CDR2 (germline): SGHRS, YFSETQ. The sample was peripheral blood, taken on day 0 of AZD1222 vaccination. The rearrangement uses TRBV5-1 and TRBJ2-1; no reliable D call. This sequence was found in an adult in good health. CDR3: CASSLTPGGDEQFF. The CDR3 coding sequence is TGCGCCAGCAGCTTGACACCGGGTGGGGATGAGCAGTTCTTC.